The 15 T cell receptor beta chains below were found in one sample sequenced in a study of CD8+CD57+ T cells in acquired aplastic anemia. Genomic DNA was employed as the template in profiling TCR beta VDJ and CDR3. TCRdb re-called the reads with MiXCR, one entry per CDR3 protein. The sample lists roughly 180,000 distinct CDR3 sequences; approximately 45% were seen once. The sample taken for sequencing was sorted CD4+, CD8+, or CD8+CD57+ T cells (not recorded which) from PBMCs. The origin of the receptors is a human donor in good health.

The J gene is TRBJ2-7, the V gene TRBV12-3 or TRBV12-4; 12 bases line up with TRBD2. After removal of 3 bases from V and 5 bases from J, the junction contained 5 bases not matched to a gene. The CDR3 covers 15 residues. CDR3 amino acids: CASSFRLAGVNEQYF. Written as DNA, the CDR3 is TGTGCCAGCAGTTTCAGACTAGCGGGAGTGAACGAGCAGTACTTC.

This chain connects TRBV19 to TRBJ2-1, with 8 nucleotides matching TRBD2. Trimming removed 9 bases from V and 9 bases from J; junction bases left unmatched: 19. The CDR3 sequence is 16 residues long. Germline CDR1 LNHDA, CDR2 SQIVND (reference sequence). CDR3 residues: CASTLTPGLEAPEQFF. For the CDR3, the DNA is TGTGCCAGCACCCTCACCCCGGGACTAGAGGCTCCTGAGCAGTTCTTC.

This clonotype was picked up a small number of times. V usage is TRBV18 and J usage is TRBJ2-1; perhaps TRBD1 as D (6 bases). The CDR3 sequence is 14 residues long. Trimming pared 0 bases from V and 6 bases from J, leaving 9 bases between. Germline CDR1 and CDR2: KGHSH and LQKENI. The CDR3: CASSPPGQSNEQFF. In DNA form, the CDR3 reads TGTGCCAGCTCACCACCGGGACAAAGCAATGAGCAGTTCTTC.

This clonotype was counted at least ten times. CDR3: CASSYAGTGIEQYF. The DNA for the CDR3 is TGTGCCAGCAGTTATGCCGGGACAGGGATCGAGCAGTACTTC. The genes are TRBV6-5 and TRBJ2-7, with TRBD1 matching over 9 bases. There are 14 residues in the CDR3. Germline-derived CDR1 and CDR2 are MNHEY and SVGAGI. With 3 bases clipped from V and 6 bases from J, the junction kept 6 bases outside the gene matches.

This clonotype was seen many times. The chain employs TRBV19 and TRBJ2-5; D might be TRBD2 (5 bases). This CDR3 has 14 amino acids. V was cut by 2 bases and J by 4 bases, with 11 bases left in between. Germline V lookup: CDR1 LNHDA, CDR2 SQIVND (reference sequence). CDR3 in DNA: TGTGCCAGTAGTATAAGGCTAGCCCTAGAGACCCAGTACTTC. Translating gives CASSIRLALETQYF.

This clonotype was counted ten times or more. J is TRBJ2-3 and V is TRBV2, with 8 nucleotides matching TRBD1. CDR3 length: 15 amino acids. Per the germline V gene, CDR1 is SNHLY and CDR2 is FYNNEI. After removal of 8 bases from V and 3 bases from J, the junction contained 10 bases not matched to a gene. This CDR3 is CASHIGQGATDTQYF. For the CDR3, the DNA is TGTGCCAGCCATATAGGACAGGGAGCTACAGATACGCAGTATTTT. Full variable domain (outside the CDR3, taken from reference TRBV2 and TRBJ2-3): EPEVTQTPSHQVTQMGQEVILRCVPISNHLYFYWYRQILGQKVEFLVSFYNNEISEKSEIFDDQFSVERPDGSNFTLKIRSTKLEDSAMYFCASHIGQGATDTQYFGPGTRLTVL.

This clonotype was counted many times. For the CDR3, the DNA is TGCGCCAGCGGGAGAGTAGCGTTGAACAATGAGCAGTTCTTC. It specifies CASGRVALNNEQFF. V gene TRBV5-1 combines with J gene TRBJ2-1; TRBD2 is a possible D gene (5 bases). V was trimmed by 7 bases and J by 5 bases, leaving 16 bases between them. Per germline, CDR1 SGHRS and CDR2 YFSETQ. The CDR3 runs 14 residues.

V is TRBV24-1 and J is TRBJ2-3; 9 nucleotides match TRBD2. Germline-derived CDR1 and CDR2 are KGHDR and SFDVKD. The CDR3 spans 14 residues. After removal of 8 bases from V and 5 bases from J, the junction contained 7 bases not matched to a gene. For the CDR3, the DNA is TGTGCCACCAAAGCTAGCGGGAACTTAGATACGCAGTATTTT. Protein sequence: CATKASGNLDTQYF.

V gene TRBV9 combines with J gene TRBJ1-3; weak D call: TRBD1 (5 bases). Trimming cost V 3 bases and J 0 bases, with 10 bases left between them. This CDR3 is built from 15 residues. Germline loops: CDR1 SGDLS, CDR2 YYNGEE. CDR3 loop: CASSAPGGSGNTIYF. The CDR3, as DNA: TGTGCCAGCAGCGCCCCGGGGGGCTCTGGAAACACCATATATTTT.

Of note for this clonotype: Its ends do not fully match the called genes, so a read error is possible. The V call is TRBV7-2, the J call TRBJ2-7; D tentatively reads TRBD1 or TRBD2 (7 bases each). CDR1 and CDR2 from the germline V gene are SGHTA and FQGNSA. The CDR3 consists of 14 residues. CDR3 in DNA: TGTGCCAACAGCTTAGGGAGGGGGCTTAACGAGCGGTACTTC. Translation: CANSLGRGLNERYF.

V usage is TRBV9 and J usage is TRBJ2-5; perhaps TRBD2 as D (6 bases). The V end lost 0 bases, the J end lost 1 base, and 13 bases lay between the germline ends. Germline CDR1 is SGDLS and CDR2 is YYNGEE. The CDR3 is 16 residues long. The CDR3 protein is CASSVEAGSPQETQYF. The CDR3 nucleotides read TGTGCCAGCAGCGTAGAGGCGGGGAGCCCCCAAGAGACCCAGTACTTC.

The genes are TRBV4-3 and TRBJ1-1; D is ambiguous. The germline V gene encodes CDR1 LGHNA and CDR2 YSLEER. Trimming shortened V by 3 bases and J by 6 bases, and 20 bases separated the two germline ends. The CDR3 consists of 16 residues. CDR3 amino acids: CASSQRLKSDGSEAFF. In DNA form, the CDR3 reads TGCGCCAGCAGCCAGCGCCTTAAGAGCGATGGTTCTGAAGCTTTCTTT.

This rearrangement joins TRBV18 to TRBJ2-4; 10 bases fit TRBD1. The V gene's germline CDR1 is KGHSH and CDR2 LQKENI. With 3 bases clipped from V and 7 bases from J, the junction kept 9 bases outside the gene matches. The CDR3 runs to 16 residues. The CDR3 coding sequence is TGTGCCAGCTCACCTCACCCGGCGGGACAGGGGAACATTCAGTACTTC. This gives the protein CASSPHPAGQGNIQYF.

This clonotype was counted ten times or more. The chain uses TRBV12-3 or TRBV12-4 and TRBJ2-3, with TRBD2 matching over 7 bases. This CDR3 region has 17 residues. V lost 2 bases and J lost 2; bases outside the gene matches: 10. CDR3 region: CASSLSTSLRNTDTQYF. The DNA for the CDR3 is TGTGCCAGCAGTTTATCGACTAGCCTAAGAAACACAGATACGCAGTATTTT.

In its sample, this clonotype was seen many times. A read error may account for a junction end that differs from germline. The chain employs TRBV4-1 and TRBJ1-2; D may be TRBD1 (5 bases). The CDR3 is 15 amino acids. The germline CDR1 and CDR2 sequences are MGHRA and YSYEKL. The CDR3 bases are TGCGCCAGCAGCCAAGCTTCGGGGCCTAACTATGGTTACACCTTC. It yields the protein CASSQASGPNYGYTF.